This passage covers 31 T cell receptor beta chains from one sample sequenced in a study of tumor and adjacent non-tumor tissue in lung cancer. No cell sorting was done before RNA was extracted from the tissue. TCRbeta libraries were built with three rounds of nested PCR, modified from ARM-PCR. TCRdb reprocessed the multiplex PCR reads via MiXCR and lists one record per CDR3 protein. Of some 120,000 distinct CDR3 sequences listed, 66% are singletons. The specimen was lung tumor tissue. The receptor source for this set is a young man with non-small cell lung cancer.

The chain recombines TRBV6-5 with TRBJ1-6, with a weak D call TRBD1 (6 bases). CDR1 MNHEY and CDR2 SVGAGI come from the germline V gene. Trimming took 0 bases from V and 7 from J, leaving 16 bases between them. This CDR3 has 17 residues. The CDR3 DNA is TGTGCCAGCAGTTACTCGATACCCGGGACACCCAATTCACCCCTCCACTTT. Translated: CASSYSIPGTPNSPLHF.

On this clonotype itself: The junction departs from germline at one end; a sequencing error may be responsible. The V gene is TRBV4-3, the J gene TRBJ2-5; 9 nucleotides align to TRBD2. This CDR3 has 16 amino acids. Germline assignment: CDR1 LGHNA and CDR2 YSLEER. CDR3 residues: CVSSQNRSSGVEAQYF. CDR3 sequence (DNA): TGCGTCAGCAGCCAAAATAGGTCTAGCGGGGTGGAGGCCCAGTACTTC.

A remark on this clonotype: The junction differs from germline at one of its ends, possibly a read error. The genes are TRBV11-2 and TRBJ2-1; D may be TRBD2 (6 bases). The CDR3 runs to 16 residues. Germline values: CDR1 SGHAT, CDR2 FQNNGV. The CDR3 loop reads CAGSLYASASCNEQLF. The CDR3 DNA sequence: TGTGCCGGTAGCTTATATGCTAGCGCGTCCTGCAATGAGCAGCTCTTC.

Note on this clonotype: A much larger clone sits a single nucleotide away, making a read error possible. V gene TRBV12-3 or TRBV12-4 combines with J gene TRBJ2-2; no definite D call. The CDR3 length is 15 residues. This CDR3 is CASSFIQPNTRELFF. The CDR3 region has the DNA TGTGCCAGCAGTTTTATACAGCCGAACACCAGGGAGCTGTTTTTT.

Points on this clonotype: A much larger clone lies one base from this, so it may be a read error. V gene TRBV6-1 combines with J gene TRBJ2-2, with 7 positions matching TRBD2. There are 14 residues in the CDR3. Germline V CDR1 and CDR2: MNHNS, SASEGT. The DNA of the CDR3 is TGTGCCAGCAGTGAAGCGGGAGGGCCCGGGGAGCCGTTTTTT. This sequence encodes CASSEAGGPGEPFF.

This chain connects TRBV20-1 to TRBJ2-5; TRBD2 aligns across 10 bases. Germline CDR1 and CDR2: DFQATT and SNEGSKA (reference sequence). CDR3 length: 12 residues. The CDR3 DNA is TGCAATACCAGACTAGCGGGCGAGACCCAGTACTTC. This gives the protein CNTRLAGETQYF.

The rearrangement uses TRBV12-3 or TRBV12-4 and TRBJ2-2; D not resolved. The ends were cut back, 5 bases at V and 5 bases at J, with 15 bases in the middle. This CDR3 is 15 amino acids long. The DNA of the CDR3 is TGTGCCAGCAGTCCCCTTTTGGTGAAGACCGGGGAGCTGTTTTTT. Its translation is CASSPLLVKTGELFF.

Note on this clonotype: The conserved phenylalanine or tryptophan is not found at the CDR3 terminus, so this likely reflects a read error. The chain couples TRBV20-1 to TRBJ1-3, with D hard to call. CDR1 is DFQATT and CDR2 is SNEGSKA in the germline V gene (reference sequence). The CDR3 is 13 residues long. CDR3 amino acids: CSAKQQSGYTIYL. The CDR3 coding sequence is TGCAGTGCTAAGCAACAGTCTGGATACACCATATATCTC.

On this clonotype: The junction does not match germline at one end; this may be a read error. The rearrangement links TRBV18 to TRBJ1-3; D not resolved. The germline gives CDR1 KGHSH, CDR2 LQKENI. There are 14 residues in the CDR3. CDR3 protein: CASSPGISGNTKYF. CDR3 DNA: TGTGCCAGCTCACCAGGCATCTCTGGAAACACCAAATATTTT.

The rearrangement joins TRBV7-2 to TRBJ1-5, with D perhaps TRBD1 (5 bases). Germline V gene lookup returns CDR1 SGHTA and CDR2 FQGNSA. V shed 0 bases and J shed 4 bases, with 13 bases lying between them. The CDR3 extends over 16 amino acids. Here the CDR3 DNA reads TGTGCCAGCAGCTTAGCGCACGCGGGGCGAAATCAGCCCCAGCATTTT. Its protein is CASSLAHAGRNQPQHF.

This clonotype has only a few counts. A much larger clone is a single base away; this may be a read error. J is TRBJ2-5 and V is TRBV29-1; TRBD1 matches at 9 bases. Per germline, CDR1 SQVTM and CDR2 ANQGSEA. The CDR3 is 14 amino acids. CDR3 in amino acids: CNVERQGVGETQYF. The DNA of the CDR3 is TGCAACGTTGAGAGACAGGGGGTGGGGGAGACCCAGTACTTC.

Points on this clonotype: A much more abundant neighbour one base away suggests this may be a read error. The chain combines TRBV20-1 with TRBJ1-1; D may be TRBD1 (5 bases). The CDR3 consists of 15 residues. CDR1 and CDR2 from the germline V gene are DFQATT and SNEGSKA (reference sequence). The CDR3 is CSARDIGRDHTEALF. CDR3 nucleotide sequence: TGCAGTGCTAGAGATATCGGGAGGGACCACACTGAAGCTCTCTTT.

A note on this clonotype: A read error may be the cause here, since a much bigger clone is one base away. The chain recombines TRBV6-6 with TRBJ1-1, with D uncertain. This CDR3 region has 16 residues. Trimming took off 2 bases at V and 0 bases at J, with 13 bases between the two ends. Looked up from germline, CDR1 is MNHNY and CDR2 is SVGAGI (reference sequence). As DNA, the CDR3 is TGTGCCAGCAGTTACCGCACGACCCCTATGAACACTGAAGCTTTCTTT. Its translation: CASSYRTTPMNTEAFF.

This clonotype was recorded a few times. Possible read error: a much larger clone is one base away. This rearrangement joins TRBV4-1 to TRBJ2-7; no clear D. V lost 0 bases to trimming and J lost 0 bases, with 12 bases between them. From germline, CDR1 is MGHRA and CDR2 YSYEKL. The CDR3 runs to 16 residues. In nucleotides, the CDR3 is TGCGCCAGCAGCCAAGATCTTTACCTTAGCTCCTACGAGCAGTACTTC. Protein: CASSQDLYLSSYEQYF.

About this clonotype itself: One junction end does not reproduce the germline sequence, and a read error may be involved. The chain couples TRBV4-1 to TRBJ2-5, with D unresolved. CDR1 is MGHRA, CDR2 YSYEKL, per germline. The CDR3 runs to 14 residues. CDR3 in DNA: TGTGCCAGCAGCCAGCCGTTCTCTACGGAGACCCTGTACTTC. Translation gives CASSQPFSTETLYF.

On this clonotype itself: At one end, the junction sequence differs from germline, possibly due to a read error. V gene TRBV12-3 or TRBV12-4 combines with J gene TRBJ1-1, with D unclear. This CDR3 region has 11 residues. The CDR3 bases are TGTGCCAGCTGCCTAGGTACTGAAGCCTTCTTT. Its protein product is CASCLGTEAFF.

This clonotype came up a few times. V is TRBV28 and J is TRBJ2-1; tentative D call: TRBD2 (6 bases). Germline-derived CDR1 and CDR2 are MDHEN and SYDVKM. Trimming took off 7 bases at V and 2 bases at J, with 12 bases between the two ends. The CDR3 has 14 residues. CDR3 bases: TGTGCCAGCATCTTGGAGGGAGCCTACAATGAGCAGTTCTTC. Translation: CASILEGAYNEQFF.

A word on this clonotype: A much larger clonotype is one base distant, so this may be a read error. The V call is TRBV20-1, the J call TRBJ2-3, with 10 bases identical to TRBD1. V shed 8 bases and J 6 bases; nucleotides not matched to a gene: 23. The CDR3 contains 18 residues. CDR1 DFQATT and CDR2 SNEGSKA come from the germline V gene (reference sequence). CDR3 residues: CSPIRRDRGKMFKDTQYF. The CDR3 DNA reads TGCAGTCCTATTCGCCGGGACAGGGGAAAAATGTTCAAGGATACGCAGTATTTT.

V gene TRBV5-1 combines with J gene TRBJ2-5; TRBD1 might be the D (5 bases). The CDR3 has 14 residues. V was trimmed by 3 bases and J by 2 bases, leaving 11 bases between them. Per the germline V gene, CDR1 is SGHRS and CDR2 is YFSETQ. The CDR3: CASSSTEPQETQYF. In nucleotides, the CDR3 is TGCGCCAGCAGCTCGACAGAGCCACAAGAGACCCAGTACTTC.

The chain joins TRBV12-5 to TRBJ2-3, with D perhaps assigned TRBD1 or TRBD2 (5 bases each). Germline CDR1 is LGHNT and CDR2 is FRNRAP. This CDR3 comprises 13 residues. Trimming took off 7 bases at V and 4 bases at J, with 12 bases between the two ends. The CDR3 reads CASVGDAADTQYF. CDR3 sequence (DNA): TGTGCTAGTGTTGGGGACGCAGCAGATACGCAGTATTTT.

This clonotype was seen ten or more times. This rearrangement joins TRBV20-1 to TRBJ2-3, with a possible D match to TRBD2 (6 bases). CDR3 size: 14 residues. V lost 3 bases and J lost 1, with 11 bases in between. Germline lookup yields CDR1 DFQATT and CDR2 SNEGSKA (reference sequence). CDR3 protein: CSARIAARTDTQYF. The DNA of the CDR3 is TGCAGTGCTAGGATAGCGGCACGCACAGATACGCAGTATTTT.

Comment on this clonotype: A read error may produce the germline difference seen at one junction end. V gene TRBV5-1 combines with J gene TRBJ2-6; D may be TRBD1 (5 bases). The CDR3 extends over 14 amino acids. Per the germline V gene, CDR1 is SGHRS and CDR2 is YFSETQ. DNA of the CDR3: TGCGCCAGCAGCTTTGGCTCTGGGGCCAGCGTCCTGACTTTC. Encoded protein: CASSFGSGASVLTF. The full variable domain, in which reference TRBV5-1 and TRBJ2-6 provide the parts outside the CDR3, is KAGVTQTPRYLIKTRGQQVTLSCSPISGHRSVSWYQQTPGQGLQFLFEYFSETQRNKGNFPGRFSGRQFSNSRSEMNVSTLELGDSALYLCASSFGSGASVLTFGAGSRLTVL.

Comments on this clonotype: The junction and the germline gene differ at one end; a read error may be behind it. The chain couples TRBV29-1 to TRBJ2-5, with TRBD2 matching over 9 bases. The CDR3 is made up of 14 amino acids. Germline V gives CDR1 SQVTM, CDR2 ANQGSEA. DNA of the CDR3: TGCTGCGTTGGAAGCGGGGGGCAGGGAGAGACCCAGTACTTC. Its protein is CCVGSGGQGETQYF.

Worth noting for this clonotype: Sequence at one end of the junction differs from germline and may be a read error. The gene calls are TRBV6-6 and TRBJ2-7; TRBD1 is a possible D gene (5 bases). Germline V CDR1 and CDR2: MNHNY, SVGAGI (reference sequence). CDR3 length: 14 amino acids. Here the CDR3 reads CTSSRGTVSYEQYF. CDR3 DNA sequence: TGTACCAGCAGTAGGGGAACCGTATCCTACGAGCAGTACTTC.

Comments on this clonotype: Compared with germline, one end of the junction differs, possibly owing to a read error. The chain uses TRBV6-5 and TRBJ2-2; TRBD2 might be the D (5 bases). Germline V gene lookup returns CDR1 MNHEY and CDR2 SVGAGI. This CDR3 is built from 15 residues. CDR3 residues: CASSYSNLNTGELYF. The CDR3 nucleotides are TGTGCCAGCAGTTACTCGAATTTAAACACCGGGGAACTGTATTTT.

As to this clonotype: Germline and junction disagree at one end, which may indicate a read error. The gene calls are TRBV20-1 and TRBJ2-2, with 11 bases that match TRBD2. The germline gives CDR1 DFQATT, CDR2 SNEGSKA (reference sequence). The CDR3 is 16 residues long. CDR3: CSARKSSGGDTGELFF. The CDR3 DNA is TGCAGTGCTAGAAAAAGTAGCGGGGGGGACACAGGGGAGCTGTTTTTT.

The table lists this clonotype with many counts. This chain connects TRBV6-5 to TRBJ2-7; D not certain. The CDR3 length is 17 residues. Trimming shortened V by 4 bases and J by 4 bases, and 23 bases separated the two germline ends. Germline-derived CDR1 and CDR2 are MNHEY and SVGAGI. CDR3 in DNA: TGTGCCAGCAGTTTCAAGGCTCCGGCCGCAAACTCTTACGAGCAGTACTTC. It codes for CASSFKAPAANSYEQYF.

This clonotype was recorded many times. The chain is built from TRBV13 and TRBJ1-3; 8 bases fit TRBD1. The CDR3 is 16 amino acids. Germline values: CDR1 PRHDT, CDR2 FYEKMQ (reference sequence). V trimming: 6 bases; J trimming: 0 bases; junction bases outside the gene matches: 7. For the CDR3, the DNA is TGTGCCAGCAGACCCGGGGGGACAGGCTCTGGAAACACCATATATTTT. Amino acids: CASRPGGTGSGNTIYF.

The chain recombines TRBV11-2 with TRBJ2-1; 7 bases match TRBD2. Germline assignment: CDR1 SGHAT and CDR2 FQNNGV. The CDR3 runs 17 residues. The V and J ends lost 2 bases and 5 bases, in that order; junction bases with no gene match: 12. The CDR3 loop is CASSLNPALAAHNEQFF. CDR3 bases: TGTGCCAGCAGCTTAAACCCGGCGCTAGCGGCACACAATGAGCAGTTCTTC.

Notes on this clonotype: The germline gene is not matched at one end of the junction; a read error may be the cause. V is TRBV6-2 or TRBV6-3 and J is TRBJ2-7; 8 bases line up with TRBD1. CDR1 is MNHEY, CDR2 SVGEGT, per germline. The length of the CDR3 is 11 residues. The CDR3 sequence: CASNTGQEQYF. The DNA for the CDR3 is TGTGCCAGCAACACGGGACAGGAGCAGTATTTC.

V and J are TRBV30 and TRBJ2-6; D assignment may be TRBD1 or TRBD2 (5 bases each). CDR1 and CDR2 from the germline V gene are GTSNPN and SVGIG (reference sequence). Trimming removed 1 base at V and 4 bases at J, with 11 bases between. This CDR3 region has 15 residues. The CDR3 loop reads CAWSGAGDGANVLTF. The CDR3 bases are TGTGCCTGGAGTGGGGCTGGGGACGGGGCCAACGTCCTGACTTTC.